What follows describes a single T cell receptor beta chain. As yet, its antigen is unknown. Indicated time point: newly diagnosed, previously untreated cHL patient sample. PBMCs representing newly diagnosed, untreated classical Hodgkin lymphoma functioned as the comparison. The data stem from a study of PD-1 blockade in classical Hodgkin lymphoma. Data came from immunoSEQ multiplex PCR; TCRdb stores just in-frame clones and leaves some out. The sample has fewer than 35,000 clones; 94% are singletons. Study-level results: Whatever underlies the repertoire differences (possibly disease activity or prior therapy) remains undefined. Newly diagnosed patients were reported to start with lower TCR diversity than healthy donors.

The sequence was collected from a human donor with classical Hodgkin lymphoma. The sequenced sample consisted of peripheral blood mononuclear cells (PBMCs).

The DNA of the CDR3 is TGTGCCAGCAGCGAGGGGGGCTACACTGAAGCTTTCTTT. It specifies CASSEGGYTEAFF. V gene TRBV9 combines with J gene TRBJ1-1, with D possibly being TRBD1 (6 bases). Germline lookup yields CDR1 SGDLS and CDR2 YYNGEE. V lost 3 bases, J lost 3 bases, and 9 bases lay in between. The CDR3 is 13 residues long.